This T cell receptor (beta chain) was recovered during a study of memory CD4+ T cells and cytomegalovirus serostatus. Background on the study: Healthy Belgian adult donors included several CMV-positive and some 25 CMV-negative people.

Germline lookup yields CDR1 SGHDT and CDR2 YYEEEE. The ends were cut back, 7 bases at V and 3 bases at J, with 11 bases in the middle. There are 13 residues in the CDR3. The sort gate was single viable CD3+CD4+CD8-CD45RO+ cells for memory CD4+ T cells. Sequencing was performed with immunoSEQ multiplex PCR; in TCRdb, only in-frame clones are kept and a portion is missing. This table holds 40,000 to 50,000 clones, over 65% found once. Sequences were obtained from memory CD4+ T cells from blood. V is TRBV5-6 and J is TRBJ1-5; D is perhaps TRBD1 (5 bases). The source of this sequence is an adult in good health and CMV-seronegative. This CDR3 is CASQPGPNQPQHF. In nucleotides, the CDR3 is TGTGCCAGCCAACCGGGACCCAATCAGCCCCAGCATTTT.